The T cell receptor (beta chain) described here comes from a study of blood T cell repertoires in COVID-19 (TCRdb year 2020). Study-wide context: Collaborator samples came from the United States, Italy and Spain and covered acute and convalescent phases of COVID-19. Subjects who had been exposed to COVID-19, were actively infected with it, or had recovered from it provided the deeply sampled blood TCRbeta repertoires that made up the dataset. The prospective study material was composed of cDNA or gDNA derived from T cells, B-cell-depleted T cells, or PBMCs. The samples were drawn from the first 160 participants of the ongoing ImmuneRACE study and from some 1,300 subjects provided by 6 global collaborators. Where available, HLA class I and class II types were obtained from metadata supplied by the sample provider rather than from assay-based typing. Nearly every sample came with metadata listing a de-identified subject ID, COVID-19 status, age in years and sex. A freely available public database, intended as a resource for researchers studying the immune response to SARS-CoV-2, is where the repertoires were released.

The collaborating institutions used their own protocols to collect whole blood in K2EDTA tubes. For TCRbeta analysis, collaborator samples were shipped as frozen whole blood, as isolated PBMCs, or as DNA extracted from either sample type. The immunoSEQ Assay, a bias-controlled multiplex PCR, was used to amplify TCRbeta CDR3 regions from genomic DNA. Per the source publication's procedure: Within the assay, amplification of reference gene primers was used to estimate how many nucleated cells each sample contained. To quantify the absolute abundance of each unique TCRbeta CDR3 rearrangement, sequence reads were collapsed and filtered. For each sample, productive Simpson clonality was calculated as the square root of Simpson's diversity index over productive rearrangements. TCRdb's version of the immuneACCESS table is confined to in-frame rearrangements and falls short of the full clone set. An unresolved V gene accounts for under half of the shortfall where checked; the remainder is of unknown origin. Clonal size and the V and J genes are those of that table, whereas D and trimming came from the DNA. The sample table contains around 150,000 clones; only one count was recorded for approximately 95% of them. About 4.5% of the sample is in the top ten clones.

Results and caveats for the whole study, not just this receptor: The amount of clinical and demographic metadata varied by source and participant and was provided uncurated.

Worth noting for this clone: The specificity of this receptor is unknown. The record has no base qualities; no much larger clone is one base away.

This TCR came from a woman aged 50 to 60 with acute or convalescent COVID-19. Sequencing used peripheral blood.

The DNA sequence is as follows: TGCGCCAGCACCACCACCGACAGGAGCACAGATACGCAGTATTTT. This yields the protein CASTTTDRSTDTQYF. Recombination connected TRBV4-1 to TRBJ2-3, and TRBD1 may be the D gene, going by 6 matching bases. CDR3 length: 15 amino acids, cysteine to phenylalanine. This entry keeps only the CDR3 DNA: 45 bases, framed from base 1. V drops 7 bases and J drops 0 bases, leaving 14 bases in between. CDR1 is given as MGHRA and CDR2 as YSYEKL, both from the germline V gene.